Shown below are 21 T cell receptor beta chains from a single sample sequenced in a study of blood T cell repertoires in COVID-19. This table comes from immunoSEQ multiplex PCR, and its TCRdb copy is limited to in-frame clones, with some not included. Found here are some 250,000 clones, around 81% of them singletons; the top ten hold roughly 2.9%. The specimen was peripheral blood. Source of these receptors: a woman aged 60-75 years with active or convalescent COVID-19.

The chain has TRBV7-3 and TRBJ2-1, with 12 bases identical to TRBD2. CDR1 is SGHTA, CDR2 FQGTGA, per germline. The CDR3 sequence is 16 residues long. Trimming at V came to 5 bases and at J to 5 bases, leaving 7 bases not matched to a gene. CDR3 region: CASSTRTSGEDNEQFF. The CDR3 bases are TGTGCCAGCAGCACCCGGACTAGCGGGGAAGACAATGAGCAGTTCTTC.

The CDR3 loop reads CASSLSGVQQFF. The CDR3, as DNA: TGTGCCAGCAGTTTATCGGGAGTTCAGCAGTTCTTC. The chain combines TRBV27 with TRBJ2-1; weak D call: TRBD2 (5 bases). The V end was cut by 0 bases, the J end by 11 bases, with 8 bases between. The V gene's germline CDR1 is MNHEY and CDR2 SMNVEV (reference sequence). This CDR3 spans 12 amino acids.

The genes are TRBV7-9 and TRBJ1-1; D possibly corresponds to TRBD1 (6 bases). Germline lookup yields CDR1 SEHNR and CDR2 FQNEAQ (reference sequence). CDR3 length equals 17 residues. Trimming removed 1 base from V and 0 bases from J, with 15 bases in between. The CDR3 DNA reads TGTGCCAGCAGCTTAGGCAGGGGCCAGGCCATGAACACTGAAGCTTTCTTT. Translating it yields CASSLGRGQAMNTEAFF.

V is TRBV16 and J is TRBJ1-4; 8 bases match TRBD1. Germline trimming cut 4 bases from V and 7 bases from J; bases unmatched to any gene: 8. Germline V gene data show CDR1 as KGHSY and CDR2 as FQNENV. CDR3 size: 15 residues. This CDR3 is CASSLLQGEGEKLFF. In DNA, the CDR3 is TGTGCCAGCAGCCTGCTACAGGGGGAGGGTGAAAAACTGTTTTTT.

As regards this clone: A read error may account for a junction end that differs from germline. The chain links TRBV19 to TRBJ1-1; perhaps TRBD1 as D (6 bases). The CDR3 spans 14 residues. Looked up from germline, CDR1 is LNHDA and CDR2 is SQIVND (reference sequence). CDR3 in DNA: TGTGCCAGTAGTACCTCACACTCATCAGACGCGGGGGCCTTT. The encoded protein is CASSTSHSSDAGAF.

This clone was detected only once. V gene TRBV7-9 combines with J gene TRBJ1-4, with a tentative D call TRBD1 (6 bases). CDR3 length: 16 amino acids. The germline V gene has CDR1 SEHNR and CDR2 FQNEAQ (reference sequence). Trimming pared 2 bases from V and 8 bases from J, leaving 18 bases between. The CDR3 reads CASSLTGTGKGEKLFF. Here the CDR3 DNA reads TGTGCCAGCAGCTTAACGGGCACAGGGAAGGGAGAAAAACTGTTTTTT.

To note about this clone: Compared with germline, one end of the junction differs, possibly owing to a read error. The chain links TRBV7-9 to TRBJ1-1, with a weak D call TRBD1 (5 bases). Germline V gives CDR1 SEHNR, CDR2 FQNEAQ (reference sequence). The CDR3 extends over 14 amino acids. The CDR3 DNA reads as TGTGCCAGCCGCAATAGGGCAGGGCAGGGAGGTGTCCTTTTT. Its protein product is CASRNRAGQGGVLF.

CDR3 DNA sequence: TGTGCTAGTGCTCGTGACAGGCCAGAGACCCAGTACTTC. As protein: CASARDRPETQYF. This chain joins TRBV12-5 and TRBJ2-5; possibly TRBD1 for D (6 bases). The germline CDR1 and CDR2 sequences are LGHNT and FRNRAP. The V end was cut by 7 bases, the J end by 4 bases, with 13 bases between. This CDR3 comprises 13 residues.

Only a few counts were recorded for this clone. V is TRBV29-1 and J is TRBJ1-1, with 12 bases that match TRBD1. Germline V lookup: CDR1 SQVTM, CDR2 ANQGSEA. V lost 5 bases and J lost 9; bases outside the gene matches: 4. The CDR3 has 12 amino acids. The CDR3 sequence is CSVTGTGGKAFF. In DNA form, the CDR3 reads TGCAGCGTTACCGGGACAGGGGGCAAAGCTTTCTTT. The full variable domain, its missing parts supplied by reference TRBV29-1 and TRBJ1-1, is SAVISQKPSRDICQRGTSLTIQCQVDSQVTMMFWYRQQPGQSLTLIATANQGSEATYESGFVIDKFPISRPNLTFSTLTVSNMSPEDSSIYLCSVTGTGGKAFFGQGTRLTVV.

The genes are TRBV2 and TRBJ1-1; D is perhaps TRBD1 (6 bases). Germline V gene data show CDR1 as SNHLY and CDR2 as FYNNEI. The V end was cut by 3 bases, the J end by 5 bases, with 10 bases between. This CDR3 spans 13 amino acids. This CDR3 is CASSEGHPTEAFF. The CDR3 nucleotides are TGTGCCAGCAGTGAGGGACATCCGACTGAAGCTTTCTTT.

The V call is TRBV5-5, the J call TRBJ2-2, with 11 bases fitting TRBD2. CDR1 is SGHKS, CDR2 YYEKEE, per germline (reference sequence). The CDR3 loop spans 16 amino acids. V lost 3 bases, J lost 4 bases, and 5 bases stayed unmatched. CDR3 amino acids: CASSWGTSGTTGELFF. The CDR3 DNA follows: TGTGCCAGCAGCTGGGGGACTAGCGGAACCACCGGGGAGCTGTTTTTT.

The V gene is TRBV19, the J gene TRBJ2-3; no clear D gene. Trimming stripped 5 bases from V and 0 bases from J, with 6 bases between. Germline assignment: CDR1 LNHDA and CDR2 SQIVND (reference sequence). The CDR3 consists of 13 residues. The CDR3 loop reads CASSGVSTDTQYF. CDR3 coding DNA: TGTGCCAGTAGTGGAGTTAGCACAGATACGCAGTATTTT.

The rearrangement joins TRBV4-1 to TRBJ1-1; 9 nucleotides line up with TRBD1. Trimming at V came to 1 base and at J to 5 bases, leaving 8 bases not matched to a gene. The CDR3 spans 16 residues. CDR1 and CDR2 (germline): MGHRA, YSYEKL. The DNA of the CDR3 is TGCGCCAGCAGCCAAGCCCTCCGGGACAGGGAGACTGAAGCTTTCTTT. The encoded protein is CASSQALRDRETEAFF.

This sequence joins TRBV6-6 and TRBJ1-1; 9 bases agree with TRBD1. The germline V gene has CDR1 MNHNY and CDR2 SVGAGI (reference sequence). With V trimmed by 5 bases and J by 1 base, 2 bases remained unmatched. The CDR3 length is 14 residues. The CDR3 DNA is TGTGCCAGCAGTCACAGGGGGCCGAACACTGAAGCTTTCTTT. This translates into CASSHRGPNTEAFF.

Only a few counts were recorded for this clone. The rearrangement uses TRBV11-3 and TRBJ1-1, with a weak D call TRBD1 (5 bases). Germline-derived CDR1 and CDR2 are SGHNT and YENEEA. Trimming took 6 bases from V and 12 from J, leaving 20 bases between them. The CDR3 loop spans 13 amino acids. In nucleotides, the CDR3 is TGTGCCAGCAGTTATGAACCGGGGGGGATAACTTTCTTT. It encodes CASSYEPGGITFF.

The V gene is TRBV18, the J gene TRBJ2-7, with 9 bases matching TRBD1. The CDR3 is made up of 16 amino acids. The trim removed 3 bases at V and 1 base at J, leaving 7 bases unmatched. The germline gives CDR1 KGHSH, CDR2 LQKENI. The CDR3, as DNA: TGTGCCAGCTCACCCACAGGGGGCGTTATGTCCTACGAGCAGTACTTC. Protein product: CASSPTGGVMSYEQYF.

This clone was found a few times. The CDR3 sequence: CASRSTGPSYEQYF. The CDR3 coding sequence is TGTGCCAGCAGATCGACAGGGCCCTCCTACGAGCAGTACTTC. The chain carries TRBV28 and TRBJ2-7, with TRBD1 matching over 7 bases. Germline V CDR1 and CDR2: MDHEN, SYDVKM. The CDR3 has 14 residues. Trimming removed 6 bases from V and 0 bases from J; junction bases left unmatched: 5.

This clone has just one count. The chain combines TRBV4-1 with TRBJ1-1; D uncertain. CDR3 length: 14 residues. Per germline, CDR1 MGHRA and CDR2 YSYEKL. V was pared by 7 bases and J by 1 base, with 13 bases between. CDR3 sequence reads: CASTKAGPNTEAFF. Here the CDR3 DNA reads TGCGCCAGCACCAAGGCGGGTCCGAACACTGAAGCTTTCTTT.

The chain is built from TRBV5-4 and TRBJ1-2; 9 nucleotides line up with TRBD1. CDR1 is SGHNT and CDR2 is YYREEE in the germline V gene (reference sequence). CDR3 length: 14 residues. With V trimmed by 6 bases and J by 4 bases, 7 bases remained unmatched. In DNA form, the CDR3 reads TGTGCCAGCACCAACAGGGGGCGCCTCTATGGCTACACCTTC. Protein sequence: CASTNRGRLYGYTF.

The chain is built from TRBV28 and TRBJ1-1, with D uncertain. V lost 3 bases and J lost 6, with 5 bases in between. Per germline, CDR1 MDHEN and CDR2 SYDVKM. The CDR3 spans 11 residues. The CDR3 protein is CASSFSAEAFF. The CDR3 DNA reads TGTGCCAGCAGTTTTTCTGCTGAAGCTTTCTTT.

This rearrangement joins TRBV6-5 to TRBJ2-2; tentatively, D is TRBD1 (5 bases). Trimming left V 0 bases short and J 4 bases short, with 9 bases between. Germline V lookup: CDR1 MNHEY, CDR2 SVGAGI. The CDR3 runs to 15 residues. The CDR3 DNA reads TGTGCCAGCAGTTACTCCAATCAGGGCACCGGGGAGCTGTTTTTT. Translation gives CASSYSNQGTGELFF.